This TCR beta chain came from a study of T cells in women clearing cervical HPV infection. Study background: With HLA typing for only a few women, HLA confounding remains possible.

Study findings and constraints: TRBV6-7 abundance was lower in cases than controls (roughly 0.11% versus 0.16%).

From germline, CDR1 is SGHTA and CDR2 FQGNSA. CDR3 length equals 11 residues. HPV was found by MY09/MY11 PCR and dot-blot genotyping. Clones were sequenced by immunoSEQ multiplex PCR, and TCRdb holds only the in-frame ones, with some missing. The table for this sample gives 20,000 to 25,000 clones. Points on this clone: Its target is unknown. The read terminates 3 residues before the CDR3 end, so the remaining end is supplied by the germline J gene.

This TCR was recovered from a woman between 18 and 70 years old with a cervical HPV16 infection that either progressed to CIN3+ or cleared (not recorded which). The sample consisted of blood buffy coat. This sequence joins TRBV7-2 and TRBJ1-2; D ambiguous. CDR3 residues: CASRASYDYTF. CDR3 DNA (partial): TGTGCCAGCAGAGCCTCCTACGAC.